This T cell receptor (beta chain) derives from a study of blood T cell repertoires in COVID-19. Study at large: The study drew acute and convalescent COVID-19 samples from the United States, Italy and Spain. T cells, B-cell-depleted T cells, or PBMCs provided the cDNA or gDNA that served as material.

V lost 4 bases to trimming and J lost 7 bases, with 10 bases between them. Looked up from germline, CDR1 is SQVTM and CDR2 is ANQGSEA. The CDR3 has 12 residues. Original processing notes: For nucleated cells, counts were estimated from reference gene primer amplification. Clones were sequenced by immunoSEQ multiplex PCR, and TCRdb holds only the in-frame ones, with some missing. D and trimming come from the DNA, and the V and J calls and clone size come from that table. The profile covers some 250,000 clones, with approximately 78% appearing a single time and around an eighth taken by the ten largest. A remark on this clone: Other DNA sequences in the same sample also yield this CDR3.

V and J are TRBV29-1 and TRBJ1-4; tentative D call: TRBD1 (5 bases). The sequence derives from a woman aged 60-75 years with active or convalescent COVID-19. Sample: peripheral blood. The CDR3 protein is CSVGGGREKLFF. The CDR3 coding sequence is TGCAGCGTTGGGGGGGGTCGTGAAAAACTGTTTTTT.